This is a list of T cell receptor beta chains from one sample in a study of HIV-infected patients and healthy controls. TCRdb independently ran MiXCR on the 5' RACE reads; one entry per CDR3 protein. The data hold roughly 8,100 distinct CDR3 sequences, with 7% to 9% observed a single time. Sequencing was performed on blood, taken before antiretroviral therapy. These receptors all stem from an adult with HIV infection. CDR3s include the opening cysteine and the closing phenylalanine or tryptophan. A D gene is named only where the DNA matches it firmly. The size field is filled for only some rows; it gives once, few, many or a size class.

TRBJ1-1	NA	TRBV12-1	NA	CASSFLGTENLMNTEAFF	TGTGCCAGCAGCTTCCTTGGGACTGAAAACCTTATGAACACTGAAGCTTTCTTT
TRBJ1-2	TRBD1	TRBV20-1	medium-sized	CSARTGQGMDYGYTF	TGCAGTGCTAGAACAGGACAGGGAATGGACTATGGCTACACCTTC
TRBJ2-7	NA	TRBV6-1	medium-sized	CASSEGAGSYEQYF	TGTGCCAGCAGTGAAGGGGCAGGGTCCTACGAGCAGTACTTC
TRBJ1-2	NA	TRBV6-5	medium-sized	CASGTMYGYTF	TGTGCCAGCGGTACAATGTATGGCTACACCTTC
TRBJ1-2	NA	TRBV6-5	many	CASSYSVGPNYGYTF	TGTGCCAGCAGTTACTCCGTAGGCCCTAACTATGGCTACACCTTC
TRBJ2-5	NA	TRBV15	many	CATSLTGSYQETQYF	TGTGCCACCAGCCTGACAGGATCGTACCAAGAGACCCAGTACTTC
TRBJ2-5	TRBD2	TRBV6-5	medium-sized	CASSELGRAPQETQYF	TGTGCCAGCAGTGAACTTGGGAGGGCGCCCCAAGAGACCCAGTACTTC
TRBJ2-3	NA	TRBV5-4	many	CASSFRVTDTQYF	TGTGCCAGCAGCTTTCGTGTCACAGATACGCAGTATTTT
TRBJ1-5	NA	TRBV5-1	NA	CASSLGTDSNQPQHF	TGCGCCAGCAGCTTGGGGACAGATAGCAATCAGCCCCAGCATTTT
TRBJ1-6	TRBD1	TRBV19	many	CASSIDGQGDSAYNSPLHF	TGTGCCAGTAGTATCGACGGCCAGGGGGATTCGGCCTATAATTCACCCCTCCACTTT
TRBJ1-1	NA	TRBV6-1	medium-sized	CASSQGMNTEAFF	TGTGCCAGCAGTCAGGGGATGAACACTGAAGCTTTCTTT
TRBJ2-5	NA	TRBV4-1	medium-sized	CASSQIDGTSLQETQYF	TGCGCCAGCAGTCAGATTGACGGAACTAGTTTACAAGAGACCCAGTACTTC
TRBJ1-5	NA	TRBV19	many	CASSIPAGGNQPQHF	TGTGCCAGTAGTATCCCGGCAGGGGGCAATCAGCCCCAGCATTTT
TRBJ1-4	NA	TRBV28	many	CASSSAFSEKLFF	TGTGCCAGCAGTTCCGCCTTTTCCGAAAAACTGTTTTTT